The 14 T cell receptor beta chains reported below all come from one sample, sequenced in a study of cytomegalovirus exposure and HLA in healthy donors. Primers: 60 Vbeta forward and 13 Jbeta reverse. Assay: immunoSEQ multiplex PCR; the TCRdb copy retains only in-frame clones and omits some. The sample has around 130,000 clones, around 85% seen once. The sequencing input was PBMCs. The receptors come from a boy aged 5-17 years in good health and CMV-seronegative.

The V gene is TRBV7-2, the J gene TRBJ1-2; 9 positions match TRBD1. The J segment lost 2 bases and the V segment lost 5 bases, leaving 6 bases of the junction unmatched. This CDR3 region has 15 residues. In germline, CDR1 is SGHTA, CDR2 FQGNSA. CDR3 DNA sequence: TGTGCCAGCAGCCGGGACAGGGCTGCAAACTATGGCTACACCTTC. Protein: CASSRDRAANYGYTF.

The chain combines TRBV19 with TRBJ1-5; D might be TRBD1 (6 bases). The V end lost 0 bases, the J end lost 6 bases, and 18 bases lay between the germline ends. The CDR3 length is 17 residues. The germline V gene encodes CDR1 LNHDA and CDR2 SQIVND (reference sequence). The CDR3 nucleotides are TGTGCCAGTAGTATAGATCTGGGGGCAGGGGCAGGTCAGCCCCAGCATTTT. It codes for CASSIDLGAGAGQPQHF.

V gene TRBV7-9 combines with J gene TRBJ2-6, with a weak D call TRBD1 (6 bases). Germline CDR1 reads SEHNR; CDR2 reads FQNEAQ (reference sequence). Trimming cost V 5 bases and J 0 bases, with 14 bases left between them. The CDR3 extends over 17 amino acids. CDR3 protein: CASSPRTVSSGANVLTF. The CDR3 nucleotides are TGTGCCAGCAGCCCTAGGACAGTTAGCTCTGGGGCCAACGTCCTGACTTTC.

J is TRBJ2-2 and V is TRBV5-8; a weak D match, TRBD2 (6 bases). Germline CDR1 reads SGHTS; CDR2 reads YDEGEE. With 4 bases removed from V and 5 bases from J, the gap between germline ends came to 9 bases. This CDR3 has 13 amino acids. CDR3 amino acids: CASSRTITGELFF. CDR3 nucleotides: TGTGCCAGCAGCCGGACTATAACCGGGGAGCTGTTTTTT.

This chain links TRBV15 with TRBJ2-1; 9 bases line up with TRBD2. CDR1 and CDR2 (germline): LNHNV, YYDKDF (reference sequence). This CDR3 has 16 residues. Trimming at V came to 0 bases and at J to 5 bases, leaving 5 bases not matched to a gene. As DNA, the CDR3 is TGTGCCACCAGCAGAGATATTGCTAGCGGGGACAATGAGCAGTTCTTC. Translated: CATSRDIASGDNEQFF.

The rearrangement uses TRBV5-1 and TRBJ2-1; tentatively, D is TRBD1 (6 bases). Germline CDR1 is SGHRS and CDR2 is YFSETQ. This CDR3 comprises 13 residues. The ends were cut back, 2 bases at V and 7 bases at J, with 10 bases in the middle. The chain's CDR3 is CASSLLQGNEQFF. For the CDR3, the DNA is TGCGCCAGCAGCTTACTGCAGGGGAATGAGCAGTTCTTC.

Here the CDR3 reads CASSLSPLMNTEAFF. CDR3 nucleotides: TGTGCCAGCAGCTTATCTCCTTTAATGAACACTGAAGCTTTCTTT. The chain couples TRBV7-8 to TRBJ1-1; D is unclear. V was pared by 2 bases and J by 0 bases, with 10 bases between. The V gene's germline CDR1 is SGHVS and CDR2 FQNEAQ. The CDR3 covers 15 residues.

This chain links TRBV23-1 with TRBJ1-5, with 9 bases identical to TRBD1. TRBV23-1 is an open reading frame whose function is uncertain. The CDR3 is 18 amino acids. With V trimmed by 7 bases and J by 0 bases, 13 bases remained unmatched. CDR3 in DNA: TGCGCCAGCACCAAGACAGGGGGTATGGGGGGTAGCAATCAGCCCCAGCATTTT. This gives the protein CASTKTGGMGGSNQPQHF.

V is TRBV6-5 and J is TRBJ1-3; tentative D call: TRBD1 (5 bases). V gave up 5 bases and J gave up 0 bases, with 8 bases separating them. Germline-derived CDR1 and CDR2 are MNHEY and SVGAGI. The CDR3 has 14 amino acids. Here the CDR3 reads CASSQGFSGNTIYF. In nucleotides, the CDR3 is TGTGCCAGCAGTCAGGGATTCTCTGGAAACACCATATATTTT.

The chain is built from TRBV27 and TRBJ2-5; possibly TRBD1 for D (5 bases). Between the trimmed V and J ends, which lost 2 bases and 4 bases, there was a span of 11 bases. The CDR3 extends over 14 amino acids. Germline V gives CDR1 MNHEY, CDR2 SMNVEV (reference sequence). In DNA form, the CDR3 reads TGTGCCAGCAGTTTAACGTGGGGCGCAGAGACCCAGTACTTC. This gives the protein CASSLTWGAETQYF.

This chain joins TRBV14 and TRBJ2-3, with 9 bases that match TRBD2. CDR1 and CDR2 (germline): SGHDN, FVKESK. The CDR3 extends over 15 amino acids. With V trimmed by 4 bases and J by 5 bases, 7 bases remained unmatched. CDR3 in DNA: TGTGCCAGCAGCCGCCGCGGGGGGGCGAAAGATACGCAGTATTTT. Translation gives CASSRRGGAKDTQYF.

The chain employs TRBV5-4 and TRBJ1-2, with TRBD1 matching over 7 bases. Germline values: CDR1 SGHNT, CDR2 YYREEE (reference sequence). V lost 4 bases, J lost 3 bases, and 6 bases stayed unmatched. The CDR3 runs 14 residues. The CDR3: CASSPPTGYYGYTF. The DNA for the CDR3 is TGTGCCAGCAGCCCCCCGACAGGGTACTATGGCTACACCTTC.

The chain carries TRBV6-1 and TRBJ1-2; a weak D match, TRBD1 (6 bases). Germline V gene data show CDR1 as MNHNS and CDR2 as SASEGT. The CDR3 consists of 13 residues. Trimming left V 6 bases short and J 2 bases short, with 10 bases between. Here the CDR3 DNA reads TGTGCCAGCAGAGCTACAGGGAACTATGGCTACACCTTC. Encoded protein: CASRATGNYGYTF.

This chain links TRBV27 with TRBJ2-7; 9 nucleotides line up with TRBD1. This CDR3 is built from 16 residues. Germline CDR1 MNHEY, CDR2 SMNVEV (reference sequence). Unmatched junction bases numbered 6, after V lost 2 bases and J lost 1 base. CDR3 protein: CASSLPGTGLSYEQYF. The CDR3 DNA sequence: TGTGCCAGCAGTTTACCCGGGACAGGGCTATCCTACGAGCAGTACTTC.